This is a list of T cell receptor beta chains from one sample in a study of blood T cells in healthy people across ages. TCRdb fed the 5' RACE reads into MiXCR, producing one record per CDR3 protein. The table has approximately 800,000 distinct CDR3 sequences, 56% seen once. The sample was blood. All receptors derive from a man between 35 and 55 years old in good health. Both conserved end residues are part of each CDR3. Fields, in order: CDR3 DNA, CDR3 protein, clone size, J gene, D gene, V gene. D genes are given only for firm matches. Clone size is stated in some rows and not others, as once, few, many or a class when expanded.

TGTGCCGGTAAAGGCTCCTCAACTATCGGGTACCAAGAGACCCAGTACTTC | CAGKGSSTIGYQETQYF | few | TRBJ2-5 | . | TRBV2
TGTGCCAGCAGTCCCCGGGACGGTCTCTATGGCTACACCTTC | CASSPRDGLYGYTF | . | TRBJ1-2 | . | TRBV12-3/TRBV12-4
TGCAGTGTGAACAGGGCCCAAAACATTCAGTACTTC | CSVNRAQNIQYF | few | TRBJ2-4 | . | TRBV20-1
TGTGCCAGCAGTGGGGGGACGGTGGACGCTTCACCCCTCCACTTT | CASSGGTVDASPLHF | . | TRBJ1-6 | . | TRBV2
TGTGCCAGCAGCCAAGTACCGGGACAGGGGGCGCGCAAAAACATTCAGTACTTC | CASSQVPGQGARKNIQYF | . | TRBJ2-4 | TRBD1 | TRBV14
TGCAGTGCTAGAGAGAAGGACTACCAATCACTGCAGTATTTT | CSAREKDYQSLQYF | . | TRBJ2-3 | . | TRBV20-1
TGCGCCAGCACCGACCGGGGGGCTGGAGATACGCAGTATTTT | CASTDRGAGDTQYF | . | TRBJ2-3 | . | TRBV7-9
TGTGCCAGCAGCTCCGGGCTCCTTAGCAATGAGCAGTTCTTC | CASSSGLLSNEQFF | . | TRBJ2-1 | . | TRBV7-2
TGCAGTGCTCCTCAAAGGGGGGGAGGGGAGTTGGGTTCACCCCTCCACTTT | CSAPQRGGGELGSPLHF | . | TRBJ1-6 | . | TRBV20-1
TGTGCCAGCAGCTTAGATTCGGACTCTGATGAGTATTTT | CASSLDSDSDEYF | . | TRBJ2-3 | . | TRBV7-8
TGTGCCAACAGCTTATATGGTAGTGGCACAGATACGCAGTATTTT | CANSLYGSGTDTQYF | . | TRBJ2-3 | . | TRBV7-2
TGCAGTGTTGGGGGCGCTGACTATGGCTACACCTTC | CSVGGADYGYTF | . | TRBJ1-2 | . | TRBV20-1
TGTGCCAGCAGCTGGAACCCCAGGGGTACGGGTGGCTACACCTTC | CASSWNPRGTGGYTF | . | TRBJ1-2 | . | TRBV5-6